In its sample, the clone carrying this T cell receptor (beta chain) was seen many times. As yet, its antigen is unknown. TCR beta CDR3 region amplification was performed from RNA transcripts. RT-PCR in the first round (using the HTBI primer set) targeted the TCR CDR3. TCRdb re-derived calls from the multiplex PCR reads in MiXCR, one entry per CDR3 protein. Of 700,000 to 950,000 distinct CDR3 sequences listed, just over 35% are singletons. The CDR3 totals 16 residues. Germline CDR1 is SGHRS and CDR2 is YFSETQ. Between the trimmed V and J ends, which lost 1 base and 4 bases, there was a span of 18 bases. The study enrolled patients aged 18 to 65 with newly diagnosed hyperthyroidism of under 2 months' duration. The sample belongs to a study of T cells in Graves' hyperthyroidism and ophthalmopathy. Study summary: Pretreatment peripheral blood was obtained at initial diagnosis.

Study-level findings and limits: Ophthalmopathy prediction by the model preceded onset by a median approximately six months. Also found in blood were most expanded thyroid clonotypes above 0.001.

The sample consisted of blood. The chain uses TRBV5-1 and TRBJ2-7; possible D gene TRBD1, 6 bases. The sequence derives from a woman aged 40 to 49 with Graves' hyperthyroidism. The CDR3, as DNA: TGCGCCAGCAGCTTGATCCAGGGGATGATCGGGTACGAGCAGTACTTC. Its protein is CASSLIQGMIGYEQYF.